This entry concerns a single TCR beta chain. This clonotype was detected ten times or more. Its antigen target is currently unknown. Base qualities are not at hand, and no much larger clone is one base apart. These data originate in a study of neurological immune-mediated disorders (dated by TCRdb to the late 2010s). A note on the overall study: The study compared peripheral blood TCR-beta repertoires of HTLV-I-associated myelopathy (HAM/TSP) patients, multiple sclerosis patients and healthy controls using UMI-based sequencing. The 106 TCR-beta libraries included longitudinal samples, technical triplicates and paired sorted CD4+ and CD8+ T-cell subsets alongside PBMC samples. The cohort included roughly 71 subjects: some 15 with HAM/TSP, about 35 with multiple sclerosis, and 20 healthy controls. General study outcomes and caveats: TCR clonal expansion was greatest in HAM/TSP patients and smallest in MS patients, who ranked below even healthy controls. No identical CDR3 amino acid sequences were shared among expanded clones across subjects, suggesting private TCR-beta repertoires in all groups.

V loses 4 bases, J loses 0 bases, and the germline ends lie 13 bases apart. The cysteine opens and the phenylalanine closes a CDR3 of 15 amino acids. Only the CDR3 DNA is retained, 45 bases long and in frame from the first base. The germline V gene sets CDR1 to SGHRS and CDR2 to YFSETQ. To synthesize cDNA, template-switch 5'RACE was performed with a primer carrying a 10-nucleotide random unique molecular identifier so that each TCR transcript was tagged. Every sequencing run yielded over 170 million TCR-beta sequences covering 15-18 subjects. Total RNA was extracted with the RNeasy kit. The KAPA Real-time Library Amplification kit was used to amplify TCR-beta VDJ regions with primers for the TCR constant region and the 5'RACE anchor. A first PCR added sample indexes and Illumina adaptors, after which a second PCR increased the library yield. The roughly 650 bp TCR product was size-selected on a 2% E-gel SizeSelection system after Ampure bead purification. Before pooling, library quality was assessed on a Bioanalyzer, concentration was determined with Qubit, and library quantification was performed with the Kapa Library Quantification kit. Libraries were sequenced paired-end 2 x 150 bp on an Illumina HiSeq 2500. To increase sequence diversity, about 25-31% phiX was spiked into each library pool. As for the authors' bioinformatics: The quality-filtered reads were processed with the UMI-based MiGEC pipeline, whose error correction step removed more than 85% of the raw TCR sequences. IMGT germline references were used for alignment of VDJ genes, and clonotypes were defined by a unique CDR3 amino acid sequence together with V-J genes. Clonal expansion, Shannon diversity and CDR3 relatedness (CalcPairwiseDistances, ClusterSamples) were evaluated with VDJtools, and phylogenetic trees were built with CLCbio workbench. Using coefficient-of-variation modelling across technical triplicates, the study counted a clone as expanded if it had at least 8 unique UMIs. TCRdb ran its own pipeline on the public reads, namely fastp trimming at Q25 and MiXCR clone calling, and kept in-frame beta chains. Rows are unified per CDR3 protein, each entry keeping the most common DNA and genes. The V and J calls come from TCRdb's annotation, not from the publication. Within this sample are under 80,000 distinct CDR3 sequences, with 13% to 15% of them counted one time only. The ten largest clonotypes hold approximately 7.5% of the sample.

Healthy controls were blood bank volunteers in Maryland, USA. For the unsorted PBMC libraries, 2 million PBMCs were stored in RNAlater at -80 degrees C until RNA extraction and were used to generate the libraries. Peripheral blood was subjected to Ficoll-Hypaque density gradient centrifugation to isolate PBMCs, which were then cryopreserved in liquid nitrogen. The rearranged chain carries TRBV5-1 and TRBJ1-1; the D gene assignment is ambiguous. The sequencing input was PBMCs. The clonotype was recovered from a woman aged 50 to 60 in good health. The CDR3 amino acid sequence is: CASSLRALMNTEAFF. The nucleotide sequence is TGCGCCAGCAGCCTACGGGCCCTAATGAACACTGAAGCTTTCTTT.